Reported below is one T cell receptor (beta chain). No antigen is known for it. No per-base quality is available; no much larger clone lies one base away. The CDR3 regions of human TCRbeta chains were analyzed by immunosequencing. On the authors' methods: Repertoire TCRs were matched against a reference library of SARS-CoV-2-specific TCRs generated with the MIRA antigen-specificity platform. Breadth meant the fraction of unique TCRs that were SARS-CoV-2-associated, whereas depth meant the fraction of total T cells that were SARS-CoV-2-associated. Using the MIRA data, each spike-specific TCR was mapped to the spike region that the TCR reacts to and placed in a CD4 or CD8 class. Log10-transformed breadth and depth values were compared by one-way ANOVA with Sidak's multiple comparisons tests. The clones in this table, taken by TCRdb from immuneACCESS, are in-frame only. Not every clone is retained; where verified, under half of the shortfall comes from an unresolved V gene, and the cause of the rest is unknown. For V, J and clone size, that table is used; D and trimming come from the DNA. This sample is represented by about 42,000 clones; approximately 88% of them were singletons. The biggest ten clones account for 25% of the sample.

Taken with the paper, the label for time point translates to: about 28 days (+/-7) after the second vaccine dose. AZD1222 recipients whose second dose came at about 4 weeks and those whose second dose came at about 12 weeks were combined into one group, since spike-specific TCR depth and breadth did not differ between the two schedules. Samples from vaccinated people were obtained from the UK trials COV001 and COV002, which included a single-blind randomized controlled phase 2/3 trial of AZD1222 (ChAdOx1 nCoV-19) in healthy adults. For TCRbeta chain sequencing, PBMC samples were collected from trial participants at day 0 and at day 28 after the second dose. This entry is derived from a study of T cell responses to AZD1222 COVID-19 vaccine (dated by TCRdb to the early 2020s). Some background on the complete study: A total of 230 to 250 trial participants underwent TCR sequencing, of whom more than 200 had received two doses of AZD1222 and some 25 had received two doses of the MenACWY control vaccine. Trial participants were enrolled by age into subgroups of 18-55, 56-69 and 70-plus years, and 148, 28 and 57 TCR-sequenced participants, respectively, were included in these subgroups.

The study at large found these results: In the small 56-69-year group, the increase in depth fell short of significance, most likely because of low power. Most participants were white British and females outnumbered males, and the authors suggested that clonal diversity may have been underestimated. The vaccine-associated CD4 TCRs covered the entire spike protein, and the dominant responses fell in regions 160-218 and 743-854. Because no samples from the day 14 peak response were available, repertoires could be characterized only after the peak T cell response. Reportedly, close to half of the unique spike-specific TCRs recognized epitopes lying outside the regions that are mutated in the B.1.351 and B.1.1.7 variants. Conclusions about previously exposed vaccinees are limited because only a handful of AZD1222 recipients were SARS-CoV-2 seropositive at baseline. After two AZD1222 doses, spike-specific TCR breadth and depth were significantly higher than at day 0 and than in MenACWY recipients.

This TCR derives from an adult who received the AZD1222 COVID-19 vaccine. Sequences were derived from peripheral blood, sampled 28 days after the second AZD1222 dose.

The CDR3 in this case is CASSVTGSNYGYTF. The DNA is as follows: TGTGCCAGTAGCGTGACAGGATCTAACTATGGCTACACCTTC. Recombination joined TRBV19 with TRBJ1-2; TRBD1 might be the D gene, on 6 matching bases. From a lookup of the germline V gene (reference sequence), CDR1 and CDR2 are LNHDA and SQIVND. The CDR3 has 14 amino acids, counting the end cysteine and phenylalanine. The only DNA kept is the CDR3, 42 bases in frame from the first base. The V end loses 6 bases and the J end loses 0 bases, and a stretch of 11 bases separates them.